This T cell receptor (beta chain) derives from a study of T cell repertoires in cytomegalovirus infection. TCRdb used MiXCR to reprocess the reads, holding one entry per CDR3 protein. In the table there are 170,000 or so distinct CDR3 sequences, around 15% of which are singletons. The CDR3 contains 14 residues. With V trimmed by 5 bases and J by 5 bases, 8 bases remained unmatched. This clonotype came up many times. Source material: PBMCs. This TCR was sampled from a human donor in good health (CMV status not recorded). Some clones in this sample may be carry-over from other donors' samples. The chain couples TRBV12-3 or TRBV12-4 to TRBJ1-1, with 7 bases fitting TRBD1. The CDR3 loop reads CASSPQTGKTEAFF. CDR3 nucleotides: TGTGCCAGCAGTCCCCAGACAGGGAAGACTGAAGCTTTCTTT.